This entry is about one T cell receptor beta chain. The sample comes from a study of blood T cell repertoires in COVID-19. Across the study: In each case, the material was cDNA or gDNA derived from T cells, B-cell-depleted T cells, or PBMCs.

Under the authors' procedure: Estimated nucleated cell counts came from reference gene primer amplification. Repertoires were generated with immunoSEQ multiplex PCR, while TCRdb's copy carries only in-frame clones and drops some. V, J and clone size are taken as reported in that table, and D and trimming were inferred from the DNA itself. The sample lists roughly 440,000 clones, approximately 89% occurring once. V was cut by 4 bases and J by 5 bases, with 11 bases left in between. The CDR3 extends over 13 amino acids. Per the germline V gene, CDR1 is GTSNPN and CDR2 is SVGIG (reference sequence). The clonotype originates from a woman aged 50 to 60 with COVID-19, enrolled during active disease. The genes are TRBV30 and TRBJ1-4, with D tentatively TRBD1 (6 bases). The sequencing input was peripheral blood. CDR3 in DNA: TGTGCCTGGACGGGGCAGGGGAATGAAAAACTGTTTTTT. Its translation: CAWTGQGNEKLFF.